Listed below are T cell receptor beta chains from one sample, sequenced in a study of response to subunit inactivated influenza vaccine. Using its own MiXCR run on the RT-PCR reads, TCRdb lists one record per CDR3 protein. Found here are 650,000 to 800,000 distinct CDR3 sequences, approximately 14% of them singletons; the top ten hold around 7%. The sequenced sample was PBMCs from blood, obtained approximately 15 days before vaccination. These TCRs come from a man aged 50 to 59 who received an inactivated influenza vaccine. CDR3s include the opening cysteine and the closing phenylalanine or tryptophan. The D gene is left open where the match is weak. The size entry is marked missing in some rows and otherwise reads once, few, many or a size class.

clone size: many
J gene: TRBJ2-7
V gene: TRBV28
D gene: .
CDR3 DNA: TGTGCCAGCAGCGAAGCAGCACCCTTAATAGAGCAGTACTTC
CDR3 protein: CASSEAAPLIEQYF

clone size: few
J gene: TRBJ1-6
V gene: TRBV7-9
D gene: .
CDR3 DNA: TGTGCCAGCAGCCCATCACCCCTCCACTTT
CDR3 protein: CASSPSPLHF

clone size: .
J gene: TRBJ2-7
V gene: TRBV27
D gene: TRBD2
CDR3 DNA: TGTGCCAGCAGTTTCGGGCCTAGCGGTCTCTACGAGCAGTACTTC
CDR3 protein: CASSFGPSGLYEQYF

clone size: few
J gene: TRBJ2-1
V gene: TRBV4-3
D gene: TRBD2
CDR3 DNA: TGCGCCAGCAGCCAACTTCTAGCGGGGGTTGGCAATGAGCAGTTCTTC
CDR3 protein: CASSQLLAGVGNEQFF

clone size: .
J gene: TRBJ1-2
V gene: TRBV12-3/TRBV12-4
D gene: .
CDR3 DNA: TGTGCCAGCAGTTTTGGGGCGGATAGGGGCTACACCTTC
CDR3 protein: CASSFGADRGYTF

clone size: few
J gene: TRBJ2-5
V gene: TRBV10-3
D gene: .
CDR3 DNA: TGTGCCATCAGCCTTATTCGACAAGAGACCCAGTACTTC
CDR3 protein: CAISLIRQETQYF

clone size: few
J gene: TRBJ2-6
V gene: TRBV12-3/TRBV12-4
D gene: .
CDR3 DNA: TGTGCCAGCAGTTTTCGTGCCTCTGGGGCCAACGTCCTGACTTTC
CDR3 protein: CASSFRASGANVLTF

clone size: many
J gene: TRBJ2-7
V gene: TRBV7-9
D gene: TRBD2
CDR3 DNA: TGTGCCAGCAGCCCCGGACTAGCGGGGAAACCTACCTACGAGCAGTACTTC
CDR3 protein: CASSPGLAGKPTYEQYF

clone size: .
J gene: TRBJ2-3
V gene: TRBV7-3
D gene: .
CDR3 DNA: TGTGCCAGCAGCTTTCGGGGCGTAAACACAGATACGCAGTATTTT
CDR3 protein: CASSFRGVNTDTQYF

clone size: few
J gene: TRBJ2-7
V gene: TRBV11-1
D gene: TRBD2
CDR3 DNA: TGTGCCAGCAGCTTAGCGGACCTAGCGGGAGGCCCTAGCTCCTACGAGCAGTACTTC
CDR3 protein: CASSLADLAGGPSSYEQYF

clone size: many
J gene: TRBJ2-4
V gene: TRBV5-1
D gene: .
CDR3 DNA: TGCGCCAGCAAGGTCAGTGTCGGGGGAAACATTCAGTACTTC
CDR3 protein: CASKVSVGGNIQYF

clone size: many
J gene: TRBJ2-5
V gene: TRBV4-3
D gene: .
CDR3 DNA: TGCGCCAGCAGCCAAGATGGCCGGGACCAAGAGACCCAGTACTTC
CDR3 protein: CASSQDGRDQETQYF

clone size: .
J gene: TRBJ2-1
V gene: TRBV6-1
D gene: TRBD2
CDR3 DNA: TGTGCCAGCAGTGGCCGCACTAGCGGGAGACTGAATGAGCAGTTCTTC
CDR3 protein: CASSGRTSGRLNEQFF

clone size: .
J gene: TRBJ2-7
V gene: TRBV28
D gene: TRBD1
CDR3 DNA: TGTGCCAGCAGATCCTTGGGACAGGCCTACGAGCAGTACTTC
CDR3 protein: CASRSLGQAYEQYF

clone size: many
J gene: TRBJ2-3
V gene: TRBV29-1
D gene: .
CDR3 DNA: TGCAGCGTTGAGAGACGTTTAGGTGCAGATACGCAGTATTTT
CDR3 protein: CSVERRLGADTQYF

clone size: few
J gene: TRBJ2-1
V gene: TRBV7-9
D gene: TRBD2
CDR3 DNA: TGTGCCAGCAGCTTATTTGCGGGGGGCTCCTACAATGAGCAGTTCTTC
CDR3 protein: CASSLFAGGSYNEQFF

clone size: many
J gene: TRBJ2-7
V gene: TRBV9
D gene: .
CDR3 DNA: TGTGCCAGCAGCTCAATGGAGAGCTCCTACGAGCAGTACTTC
CDR3 protein: CASSSMESSYEQYF

clone size: .
J gene: TRBJ2-7
V gene: TRBV7-2
D gene: TRBD2
CDR3 DNA: TGTGCCAGCAGCTCCTCGCGACTAGCGGGTACCTACGAGCAGTACTTC
CDR3 protein: CASSSSRLAGTYEQYF

clone size: few
J gene: TRBJ2-1
V gene: TRBV15
D gene: TRBD2
CDR3 DNA: TGTGCCACCAGCAGGGCGGGACTAGCGGGAGTCCGGTTCTTC
CDR3 protein: CATSRAGLAGVRFF

clone size: few
J gene: TRBJ1-3
V gene: TRBV9
D gene: TRBD1
CDR3 DNA: TGTGCCAGCAGTCTTGGGGACAGAGGAAACACCATATATTTT
CDR3 protein: CASSLGDRGNTIYF

clone size: many
J gene: TRBJ2-1
V gene: TRBV6-2/TRBV6-3
D gene: TRBD1
CDR3 DNA: TGTGCCAGTAAATCCGGGACAGGGAGTTACAATGAGCAGTTCTTC
CDR3 protein: CASKSGTGSYNEQFF

clone size: .
J gene: TRBJ2-1
V gene: TRBV7-3
D gene: .
CDR3 DNA: TGTGCCAGCAGCTCCACCAGGCTGGATGAGCAGTTCTTC
CDR3 protein: CASSSTRLDEQFF

clone size: .
J gene: TRBJ1-2
V gene: TRBV12-3/TRBV12-4
D gene: .
CDR3 DNA: TGTGCCAGCAGTTCCGCTGACAGCTATGGCTACACCTTC
CDR3 protein: CASSSADSYGYTF

clone size: .
J gene: TRBJ2-1
V gene: TRBV20-1
D gene: TRBD2
CDR3 DNA: TGCAGTGCTAGACGGAGCGGGAGTATAAATGAGCAGTTCTTC
CDR3 protein: CSARRSGSINEQFF

clone size: .
J gene: TRBJ2-1
V gene: TRBV10-3
D gene: TRBD1
CDR3 DNA: TGTGCCATCAGGACCGACAGGGGTGAGCAGTTCTTC
CDR3 protein: CAIRTDRGEQFF

clone size: .
J gene: TRBJ2-5
V gene: TRBV7-8
D gene: .
CDR3 DNA: TGTGCCAGCAGCACGCCGGCAGGGGAGACCCAGTACTTC
CDR3 protein: CASSTPAGETQYF

clone size: many
J gene: TRBJ2-1
V gene: TRBV7-2
D gene: .
CDR3 DNA: TGTGCCAGCAGCCAAGACACGTATTCCTACAATGAGCAGTTCTTC
CDR3 protein: CASSQDTYSYNEQFF

clone size: few
J gene: TRBJ2-1
V gene: TRBV5-1
D gene: .
CDR3 DNA: TGCGCCAGCAGCCAAGCCGGGACTTTAATGTTTGAGCAGTTCTTC
CDR3 protein: CASSQAGTLMFEQFF

clone size: few
J gene: TRBJ1-5
V gene: TRBV6-5
D gene: .
CDR3 DNA: TGTGCCAGCAGTTGGACTAGGGGTAGCAATCAGCCCCAGCATTTT
CDR3 protein: CASSWTRGSNQPQHF

clone size: .
J gene: TRBJ1-5
V gene: TRBV7-9
D gene: .
CDR3 DNA: TGTGCCAGCAGCCTTGGGCGCGTAAATGAGCCCCAGCATTTT
CDR3 protein: CASSLGRVNEPQHF

clone size: few
J gene: TRBJ2-1
V gene: TRBV7-8
D gene: TRBD2
CDR3 DNA: TGTGCCAGCAGCCCGGGACTAGCGGGAATGGAGCAGTTCTTC
CDR3 protein: CASSPGLAGMEQFF

clone size: few
J gene: TRBJ2-7
V gene: TRBV9
D gene: TRBD2
CDR3 DNA: TGTGCCAGCAGCTCGGGGACTAGCGGAGACTACGAGCAGTACTTC
CDR3 protein: CASSSGTSGDYEQYF

clone size: few
J gene: TRBJ2-1
V gene: TRBV14
D gene: .
CDR3 DNA: TGTGCCAGCAGCCAAGCTCGGGTTGTTGAGCAGTTCTTC
CDR3 protein: CASSQARVVEQFF

clone size: many
J gene: TRBJ2-5
V gene: TRBV5-1
D gene: TRBD1
CDR3 DNA: TGCGCCAGCGGCTGGACAGGGGAAGGGGAGACCCAGTACTTC
CDR3 protein: CASGWTGEGETQYF

clone size: few
J gene: TRBJ2-7
V gene: TRBV12-3/TRBV12-4
D gene: TRBD1
CDR3 DNA: TGTGCCAGCAGTTTTGACAGGGGAGGAGGGTACGAGCAGTACTTC
CDR3 protein: CASSFDRGGGYEQYF

clone size: few
J gene: TRBJ2-3
V gene: TRBV20-1
D gene: .
CDR3 DNA: TGCAGTGCTAGAGTCGACAGAACAGATACGCAGTATTTT
CDR3 protein: CSARVDRTDTQYF